This T cell receptor (beta chain) was identified in a study of identical twins. Study results and limitations: Out-of-frame sharing of TCR alpha in monozygotic twins was underestimated by models. Findings depended on cross-sectional statistics rather than tracking the same donors. Alpha sequences that were out-of-frame and twin-shared showed an excess of low generation probability.

This clonotype appeared many times. Its antigen is not known. Unique molecular identifiers were present on the cDNA, which also gained a universal primer site by template switching. Using its own MiXCR run on the 5' RACE reads, TCRdb lists one record per CDR3 protein. The sample has about 890,000 distinct CDR3 sequences; around an eighth are singletons. CDR3 size: 14 residues. Trimming cost V 0 bases and J 5 bases, with 9 bases left between them. Germline V gene sequence: CDR1 LGHNA, CDR2 YNFKEQ. The same data also went into a second study, on yellow fever vaccine responses in identical twins.

The TCR comes from a woman under 30 in good health. Sequenced input: PBMCs. The chain couples TRBV4-2 to TRBJ2-3; D uncertain. In nucleotides, the CDR3 is TGTGCCAGCAGCCAAGATGCGGCTGAAGATACGCAGTATTTT. This encodes CASSQDAAEDTQYF.